This entry is about one TCR beta chain. This entry comes from a study of T-cell memory formation after mild COVID-19. The V gene's germline CDR1 is SGHNT and CDR2 YYREEE (reference sequence). V lost 0 bases and J 10 bases, leaving 13 bases between the germline ends. There are 13 residues in the CDR3. TCRdb used MiXCR to reprocess the 5' RACE reads, holding one entry per CDR3 protein. The sample lists fewer than 450,000 distinct CDR3 sequences, 24% occurring once. This receptor was obtained from an adult woman who had mild COVID-19 (a few samples of this study predate the infection). Cell type and time point are not known. The chain is built from TRBV5-4 and TRBJ1-1, with D possibly being TRBD1 (5 bases). The sample was PBMCs or a T cell subset sorted from them (not recorded which). CDR3 amino acids: CASSLEGPGRAFF. CDR3 DNA sequence: TGTGCCAGCAGCTTGGAGGGGCCGGGGAGAGCTTTCTTT.